One T cell receptor (beta chain) is described in this entry. It was with 60 Vbeta and 13 Jbeta primers that the PCR ran. The table came from immunoSEQ multiplex PCR; TCRdb's copy has only in-frame clones and leaves some out. Recorded here are approximately 70,000 clones; the top ten clones represent 3.8%. These data originate in a study of cytomegalovirus exposure and HLA in healthy donors. The sample taken for sequencing was PBMCs. The origin of this receptor is a female donor in good health and CMV-seropositive.

The CDR3 here is CASSLNSGRRNEQFF. CDR3 bases: TGTGCCAGCAGTTTGAATAGCGGGAGGAGGAATGAGCAGTTCTTC. The rearrangement joins TRBV27 to TRBJ2-1, with 10 nucleotides matching TRBD2. Unmatched junction bases numbered 6, after V lost 3 bases and J lost 7 bases. Looked up from germline, CDR1 is MNHEY and CDR2 is SMNVEV (reference sequence). The CDR3 has 15 residues.